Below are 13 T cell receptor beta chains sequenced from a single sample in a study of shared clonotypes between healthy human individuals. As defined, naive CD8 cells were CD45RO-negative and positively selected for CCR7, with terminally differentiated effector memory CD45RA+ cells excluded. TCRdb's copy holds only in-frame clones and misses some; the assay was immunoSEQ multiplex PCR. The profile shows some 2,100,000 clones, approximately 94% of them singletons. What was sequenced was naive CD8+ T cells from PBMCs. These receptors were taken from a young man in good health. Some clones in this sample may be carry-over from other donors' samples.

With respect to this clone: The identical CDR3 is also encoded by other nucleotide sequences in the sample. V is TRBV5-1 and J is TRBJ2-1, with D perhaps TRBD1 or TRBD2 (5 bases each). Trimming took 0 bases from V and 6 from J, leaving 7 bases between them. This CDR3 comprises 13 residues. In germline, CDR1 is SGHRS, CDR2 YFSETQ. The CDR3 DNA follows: TGCGCCAGCAGCTTGGGGGGGAGCAATGAGCAGTTCTTC. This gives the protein CASSLGGSNEQFF.

The CDR3 reads CASTGPGGYNEQFF. The CDR3 bases are TGTGCCAGCACCGGGCCGGGGGGATACAATGAGCAGTTCTTC. The rearrangement links TRBV27 to TRBJ2-1, with 7 nucleotides matching TRBD2. Losses at the gene ends were 7 bases for V and 4 bases for J; bases not matched to a gene: 7. Germline-derived CDR1 and CDR2 are MNHEY and SMNVEV (reference sequence). This CDR3 is 14 amino acids long.

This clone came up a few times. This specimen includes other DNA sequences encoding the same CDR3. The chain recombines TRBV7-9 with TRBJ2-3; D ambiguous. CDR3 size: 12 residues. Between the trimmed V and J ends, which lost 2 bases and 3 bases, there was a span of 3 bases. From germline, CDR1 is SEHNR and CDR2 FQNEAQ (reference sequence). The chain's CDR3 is CASSLRTDTQYF. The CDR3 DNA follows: TGTGCCAGCAGCTTAAGGACAGATACGCAGTATTTT.

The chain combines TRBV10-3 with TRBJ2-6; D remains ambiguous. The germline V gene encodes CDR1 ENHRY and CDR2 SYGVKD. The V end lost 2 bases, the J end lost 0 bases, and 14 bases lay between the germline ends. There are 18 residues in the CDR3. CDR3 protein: CAISEIGPTGSGANVLTF. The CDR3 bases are TGTGCCATCAGTGAGATTGGGCCGACGGGCTCTGGGGCCAACGTCCTGACTTTC.

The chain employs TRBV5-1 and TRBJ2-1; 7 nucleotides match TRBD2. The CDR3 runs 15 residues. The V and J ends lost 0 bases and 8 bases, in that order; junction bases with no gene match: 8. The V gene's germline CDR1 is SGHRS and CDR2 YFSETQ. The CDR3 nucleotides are TGCGCCAGCAGCTTGGTACTAGCGTCTATTGATGAGCAGTTCTTC. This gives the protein CASSLVLASIDEQFF. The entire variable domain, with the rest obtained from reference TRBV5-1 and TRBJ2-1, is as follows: KAGVTQTPRYLIKTRGQQVTLSCSPISGHRSVSWYQQTPGQGLQFLFEYFSETQRNKGNFPGRFSGRQFSNSRSEMNVSTLELGDSALYLCASSLVLASIDEQFFGPGTRLTVL.

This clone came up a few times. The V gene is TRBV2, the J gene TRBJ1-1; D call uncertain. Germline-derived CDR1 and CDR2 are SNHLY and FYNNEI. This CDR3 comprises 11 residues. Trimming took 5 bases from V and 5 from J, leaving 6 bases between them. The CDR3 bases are TGTGCCAGCAGTACCAGGACTGAAGCTTTCTTT. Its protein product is CASSTRTEAFF.

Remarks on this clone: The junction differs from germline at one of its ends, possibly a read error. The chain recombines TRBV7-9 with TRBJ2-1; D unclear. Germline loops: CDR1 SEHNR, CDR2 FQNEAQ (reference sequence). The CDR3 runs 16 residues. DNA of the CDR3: TGTGCCAGCACCTTAGGAGTGAGCGTCTCCTACAATGAGCAGTTCTTC. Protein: CASTLGVSVSYNEQFF.

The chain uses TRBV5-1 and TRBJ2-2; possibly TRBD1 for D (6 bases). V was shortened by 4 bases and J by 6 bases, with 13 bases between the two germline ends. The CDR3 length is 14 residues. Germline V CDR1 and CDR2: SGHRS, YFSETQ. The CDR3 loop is CASSGSRGSGELFF. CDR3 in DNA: TGCGCCAGCAGCGGGAGTAGGGGGTCCGGGGAGCTGTTTTTT.

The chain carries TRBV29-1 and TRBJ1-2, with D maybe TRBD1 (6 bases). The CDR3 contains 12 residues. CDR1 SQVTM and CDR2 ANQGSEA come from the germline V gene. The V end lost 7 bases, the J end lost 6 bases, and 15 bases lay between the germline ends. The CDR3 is CSALGGSDGYTF. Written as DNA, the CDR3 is TGCAGCGCCCTAGGGGGATCCGATGGCTACACCTTC.

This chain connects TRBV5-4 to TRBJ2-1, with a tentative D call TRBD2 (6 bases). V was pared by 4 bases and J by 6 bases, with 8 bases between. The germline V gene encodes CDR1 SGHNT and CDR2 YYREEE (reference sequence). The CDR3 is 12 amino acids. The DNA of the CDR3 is TGTGCCAGCAGCACGGGACTCAATGAGCAGTTCTTC. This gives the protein CASSTGLNEQFF.

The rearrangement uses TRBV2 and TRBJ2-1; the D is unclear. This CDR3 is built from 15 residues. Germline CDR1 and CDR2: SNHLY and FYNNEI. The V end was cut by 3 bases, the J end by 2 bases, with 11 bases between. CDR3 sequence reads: CASSEGWATYNEQFF. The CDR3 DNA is TGTGCCAGCAGTGAGGGTTGGGCAACCTACAATGAGCAGTTCTTC.

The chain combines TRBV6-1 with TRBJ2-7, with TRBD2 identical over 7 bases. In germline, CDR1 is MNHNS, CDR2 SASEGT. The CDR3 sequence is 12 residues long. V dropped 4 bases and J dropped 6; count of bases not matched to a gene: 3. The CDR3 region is CASSGLASEQYF. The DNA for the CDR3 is TGTGCCAGCAGTGGACTAGCCTCCGAGCAGTACTTC.

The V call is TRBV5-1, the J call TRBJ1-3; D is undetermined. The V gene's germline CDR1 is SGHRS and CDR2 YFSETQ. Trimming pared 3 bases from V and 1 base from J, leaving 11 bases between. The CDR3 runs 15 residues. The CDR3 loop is CASSSEGGSGNTIYF. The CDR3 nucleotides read TGCGCCAGCAGCTCCGAGGGCGGGTCTGGAAACACCATATATTTT. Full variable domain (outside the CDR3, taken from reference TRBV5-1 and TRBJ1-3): KAGVTQTPRYLIKTRGQQVTLSCSPISGHRSVSWYQQTPGQGLQFLFEYFSETQRNKGNFPGRFSGRQFSNSRSEMNVSTLELGDSALYLCASSSEGGSGNTIYFGEGSWLTVV.